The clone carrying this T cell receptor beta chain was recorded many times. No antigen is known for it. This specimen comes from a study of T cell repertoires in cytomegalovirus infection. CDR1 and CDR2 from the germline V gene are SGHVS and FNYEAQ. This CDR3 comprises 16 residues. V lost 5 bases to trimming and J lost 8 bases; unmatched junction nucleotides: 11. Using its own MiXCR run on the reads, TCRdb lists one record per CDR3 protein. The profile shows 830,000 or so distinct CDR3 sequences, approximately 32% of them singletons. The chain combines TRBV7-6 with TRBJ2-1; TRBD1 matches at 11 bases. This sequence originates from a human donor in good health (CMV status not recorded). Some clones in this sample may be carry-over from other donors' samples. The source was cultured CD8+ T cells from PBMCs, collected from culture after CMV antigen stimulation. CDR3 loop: CASSQRDRGILYEQFF. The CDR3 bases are TGTGCCAGCAGCCAAAGGGACAGGGGGATCCTGTATGAGCAGTTCTTC.